This entry lists 22 T cell receptor beta chains sequenced from one sample in a study of blood T cell repertoires in COVID-19. TCRdb keeps only in-frame clones here, not all; method: immunoSEQ multiplex PCR. The profile shows 40,000 to 50,000 clones, approximately 82% of them singletons. Input material: peripheral blood. The receptors here all came from a woman of 80 years or more with acute or convalescent COVID-19.

This chain joins TRBV24-1 and TRBJ2-5, with a possible D match to TRBD2 (6 bases). Trimming took off 7 bases at V and 5 bases at J, with 16 bases between the two ends. This CDR3 has 14 amino acids. Germline values: CDR1 KGHDR, CDR2 SFDVKD. The CDR3: CATSEPGVPETQYF. As DNA, the CDR3 is TGTGCCACCAGCGAACCGGGGGTCCCGGAGACCCAGTACTTC.

V gene TRBV11-2 combines with J gene TRBJ2-5; no clear D gene. CDR3 length: 13 residues. V was clipped by 1 base and J by 7 bases, with 10 bases between them. Germline V gene sequence: CDR1 SGHAT, CDR2 FQNNGV. Here the CDR3 reads CASSLVGGGTQYF. CDR3 DNA: TGTGCCAGCAGCTTAGTAGGCGGTGGGACCCAGTACTTC.

The chain carries TRBV7-9 and TRBJ1-2; D remains ambiguous. V was shortened by 0 bases and J by 5 bases, with 7 bases between the two germline ends. There are 13 residues in the CDR3. Germline loops: CDR1 SEHNR, CDR2 FQNEAQ (reference sequence). The chain's CDR3 is CASSLAVTYGYTF. In nucleotides, the CDR3 is TGTGCCAGCAGCTTAGCGGTTACATATGGCTACACCTTC.

This chain joins TRBV7-9 and TRBJ2-2; D gene unclear. V was pared by 1 base and J by 0 bases, with 6 bases between. The germline CDR1 and CDR2 sequences are SEHNR and FQNEAQ (reference sequence). The CDR3 contains 15 residues. CDR3 sequence reads: CASSLDSPNTGELFF. CDR3 coding DNA: TGTGCCAGCAGCTTAGACAGCCCGAACACCGGGGAGCTGTTTTTT.

The J gene is TRBJ1-1, the V gene TRBV19; 8 bases are a match to TRBD1. The V gene end was trimmed by 4 bases and the J gene end by 0 bases; junction bases not matched to a gene: 1. In germline, CDR1 is LNHDA, CDR2 SQIVND (reference sequence). There are 14 residues in the CDR3. The CDR3 coding sequence is TGTGCCAGTAGTAAGACAGGGGTGAACACTGAAGCTTTCTTT. Translation: CASSKTGVNTEAFF.

The rearrangement uses TRBV24-1 and TRBJ1-4; D perhaps matches TRBD1 (6 bases). Trimming removed 6 bases at V and 7 bases at J, with 8 bases between. This CDR3 has 12 amino acids. CDR1 is KGHDR and CDR2 is SFDVKD in the germline V gene. This CDR3 reads CATSTTGEKLFF. DNA for the CDR3: TGTGCCACCAGTACGACAGGTGAAAAACTGTTTTTT.

The chain carries TRBV7-2 and TRBJ1-1, with D perhaps matching TRBD1 (5 bases). The length of the CDR3 is 14 residues. V was clipped by 2 bases and J by 4 bases, with 11 bases between them. CDR1 and CDR2 from the germline V gene are SGHTA and FQGNSA. The CDR3 loop is CASSLTGQGTEAFF. The CDR3 nucleotides are TGTGCCAGCAGCTTAACCGGCCAGGGCACTGAAGCTTTCTTT.

This clone was found a few times. The chain joins TRBV9 to TRBJ2-7; the D is unclear. Germline values: CDR1 SGDLS, CDR2 YYNGEE. V was trimmed by 4 bases and J by 4 bases, leaving 18 bases between them. The CDR3 runs to 15 residues. CDR3 bases: TGTGCCAGCAGCCCCCACCTAGACGGAAAGTACGAGCAGTACTTC. Translated, it gives CASSPHLDGKYEQYF. The whole variable domain, remainder taken from reference TRBV9 and TRBJ2-7, is DSGVTQTPKHLITATGQRVTLRCSPRSGDLSVYWYQQSLDQGLQFLIQYYNGEERAKGNILERFSAQQFPDLHSELNLSSLELGDSALYFCASSPHLDGKYEQYFGPGTRLTVT.

The CDR3 region has the DNA TGTGCCTGGAGTCACCCTTGGACAGAATCCCATGGCTACACCTTC. Translated, it gives CAWSHPWTESHGYTF. The chain couples TRBV30 to TRBJ1-2; a weak D match, TRBD1 (6 bases). V was cut by 2 bases and J by 6 bases, with 19 bases left in between. The CDR3 has 15 residues. Looked up from germline, CDR1 is GTSNPN and CDR2 is SVGIG (reference sequence).

This clone occurred once. The V gene is TRBV7-3, the J gene TRBJ2-2; TRBD2 matches at 8 bases. Germline values: CDR1 SGHTA, CDR2 FQGTGA. The V gene end was trimmed by 6 bases and the J gene end by 9 bases; junction bases not matched to a gene: 6. There are 13 residues in the CDR3. CDR3 protein: CASSERGRRELFF. The CDR3 bases are TGTGCCAGCAGTGAGCGGGGGAGGCGGGAGCTGTTTTTT.

This rearrangement joins TRBV6-1 to TRBJ2-7; D is unresolved. The CDR3 is 15 residues long. Trimming took off 2 bases at V and 4 bases at J, with 15 bases between the two ends. Germline values: CDR1 MNHNS, CDR2 SASEGT. The CDR3 sequence: CASSESLGRRYEQYF. CDR3 DNA sequence: TGTGCCAGCAGTGAAAGTCTGGGCAGACGATACGAGCAGTACTTC.

The gene calls are TRBV11-3 and TRBJ2-7; 13 nucleotides align to TRBD2. V lost 5 bases, J lost 2 bases, and 6 bases stayed unmatched. This CDR3 comprises 16 residues. Looked up from germline, CDR1 is SGHNT and CDR2 is YENEEA. The CDR3 loop reads CASSRILAGGTYEQYF. CDR3 nucleotides: TGTGCCAGCAGCCGGATACTAGCGGGGGGGACCTACGAGCAGTACTTC. The full variable domain, completed using reference TRBV11-3 and TRBJ2-7, is EAGVVQSPRYKIIEKKQPVAFWCNPISGHNTLYWYLQNLGQGPELLIRYENEEAVDDSQLPKDRFSAERLKGVDSTLKIQPAELGDSAVYLCASSRILAGGTYEQYFGPGTRLTVT.

The rearrangement joins TRBV7-2 to TRBJ1-1; D is ambiguous. CDR1 and CDR2 from the germline V gene are SGHTA and FQGNSA. This CDR3 has 14 residues. With 1 base removed from V and 5 bases from J, the gap between germline ends came to 11 bases. CDR3 sequence reads: CASSLGGSGTEAFF. The CDR3 bases are TGTGCCAGCAGCTTAGGAGGATCTGGGACTGAAGCTTTCTTT.

The chain uses TRBV20-1 and TRBJ1-1; D ambiguous. Trimming pared 5 bases from V and 6 bases from J, leaving 10 bases between. CDR1 and CDR2 from the germline V gene are DFQATT and SNEGSKA (reference sequence). The CDR3 sequence is 11 residues long. CDR3 coding DNA: TGCAGTGCTCTGGGAGTCGCTGAAGCTTTCTTT. Translating it yields CSALGVAEAFF.

This clone was counted a few times. The genes are TRBV12-3 or TRBV12-4 and TRBJ1-1; 7 bases map to TRBD1. The CDR3 is made up of 13 amino acids. Trimming at V came to 2 bases and at J to 3 bases, leaving 0 bases not matched to a gene. The CDR3 DNA sequence: TGTGCCAGCAGTTTAACAGGGGACACTGAAGCTTTCTTT. As protein: CASSLTGDTEAFF.

Written as DNA, the CDR3 is TGTGCCAGCGTCCTGGACAGGGAAGTTTCACCCCTCCACTTT. Translating gives CASVLDREVSPLHF. V usage is TRBV2 and J usage is TRBJ1-6; the match to TRBD1 covers 8 bases. Germline trimming cut 8 bases from V and 9 bases from J; bases unmatched to any gene: 9. This CDR3 region has 14 residues. Germline CDR1 is SNHLY and CDR2 is FYNNEI.

The CDR3 DNA is TGTGCCAGCAGTTCGCAGGGGGCGAGAGGCACAGATACGCAGTATTTT. Translation: CASSSQGARGTDTQYF. The V gene is TRBV28, the J gene TRBJ2-3, with 8 bases matching TRBD1. V shed 4 bases, J shed 1 base, and the junction held 7 bases outside the gene matches. Germline-derived CDR1 and CDR2 are MDHEN and SYDVKM. CDR3 length equals 16 residues.

The V gene is TRBV28, the J gene TRBJ1-5; D ambiguous. V was trimmed by 6 bases and J by 4 bases, leaving 7 bases between them. In germline, CDR1 is MDHEN, CDR2 SYDVKM. The CDR3 spans 12 residues. The CDR3 DNA reads TGTGCCAGCAGGTCAGGAAATCAGCCCCAGCATTTT. Translation gives CASRSGNQPQHF.

The chain uses TRBV3-1 (or the pseudogene TRBV3-2) and TRBJ1-1; D is unclear. This CDR3 contains 13 residues. V was clipped by 7 bases and J by 1 base, with 10 bases between them. Germline V CDR1 and CDR2: LGHDT, YNNKEL (reference sequence). DNA of the CDR3: TGTGCCAGCACTGAGAACAGGAACACTGAAGCTTTCTTT. Its protein is CASTENRNTEAFF.

J is TRBJ2-1 and V is TRBV3-1 (or the pseudogene TRBV3-2), with TRBD2 identical over 15 bases. There are 21 residues in the CDR3. Germline trimming cut 2 bases from V and 3 bases from J; bases unmatched to any gene: 14. The germline V gene encodes CDR1 LGHDT and CDR2 YNNKEL (reference sequence). DNA of the CDR3: TGTGCCAGCAGCCAACTACCGGGACTAGCGGGGGGCCGGTCCAACTACAATGAGCAGTTCTTC. It yields the protein CASSQLPGLAGGRSNYNEQFF.

A remark on this clone: One end of the junction is discordant with germline, which a read error may explain. The chain has TRBV11-1 and TRBJ1-2; the D gene is possibly TRBD1 (5 bases). This CDR3 has 12 amino acids. The V gene's germline CDR1 is SGHAT and CDR2 FQDESV (reference sequence). CDR3 nucleotides: TGTGCCAGCAGCTTACAGGGCTCCCCGGGAGTGTTC. This encodes CASSLQGSPGVF.

The sample holds one count of this clone. The CDR3 sequence: CAWEKGINEKLFF. The CDR3 DNA reads TGTGCCTGGGAAAAGGGGATAAATGAAAAACTGTTTTTT. V and J are TRBV30 and TRBJ1-4; TRBD1 is a possible D gene (5 bases). This CDR3 contains 13 residues. Looked up from germline, CDR1 is GTSNPN and CDR2 is SVGIG (reference sequence). Trimming shortened V by 5 bases and J by 5 bases, and 12 bases separated the two germline ends.